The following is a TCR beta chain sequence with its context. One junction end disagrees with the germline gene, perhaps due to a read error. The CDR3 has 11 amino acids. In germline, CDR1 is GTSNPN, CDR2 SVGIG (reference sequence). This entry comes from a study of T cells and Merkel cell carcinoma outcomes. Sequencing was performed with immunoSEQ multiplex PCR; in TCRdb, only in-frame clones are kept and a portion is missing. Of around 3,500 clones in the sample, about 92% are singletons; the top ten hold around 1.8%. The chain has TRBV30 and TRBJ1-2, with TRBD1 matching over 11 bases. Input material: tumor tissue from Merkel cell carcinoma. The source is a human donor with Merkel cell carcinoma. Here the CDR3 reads CAWSVRDRGFF. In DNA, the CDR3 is TGTGCCTGGAGTGTGAGGGACAGGGGGTTCTTC.